These T cell receptor beta chains were read from a single sample in a study of blood T cell repertoires in COVID-19. Only in-frame clones appear in the TCRdb table, and some are missing; sequencing was by immunoSEQ multiplex PCR. The sample yields 130,000 to 150,000 clones, approximately 85% seen once. Sequenced sample: peripheral blood. These receptors all stem from a woman aged 55-70 years with COVID-19, enrolled during active disease. Both conserved end residues are part of each CDR3. The D gene is left open where the match is weak. The listing skips clone size in some rows; elsewhere it reads once, few, many or a size class.

j_gene	d_gene	v_gene	abundance	CDR3nt	CDR3aa
TRBJ1-2	NA	TRBV12-2	once	TGTGCAAGTCGCTTCATCCTTAGCTATGGCTACACCTTC	CASRFILSYGYTF
TRBJ2-1	NA	TRBV18	few	TGTGCCAGCTCACCAGGACAGCTTACTTACAATGAGCAGTTCTTC	CASSPGQLTYNEQFF
TRBJ2-2	NA	TRBV5-1	NA	TGCGCCAGCAGCTTTCTAGCTACCGGGGAGCTGTTTTTT	CASSFLATGELFF
TRBJ2-6	NA	TRBV10-3	NA	TGTGCCATCAGTGGCCCACCCTCAGGGGACTCTGGGGCCAACGTCCTGACTTTC	CAISGPPSGDSGANVLTF
TRBJ2-7	NA	TRBV6-5	NA	TGTGCCAGCAGTTCCCGGGGAGGACGCTACGAGCAGTACTTC	CASSSRGGRYEQYF
TRBJ2-7	TRBD1	TRBV7-8	NA	TGTGCCAGCAGCCCCGGGACAGGGGGCACCTACGAGCAGTACTTC	CASSPGTGGTYEQYF
TRBJ1-4	TRBD1	TRBV4-3	NA	TGCGCCAGCAGCCAAGATCAGGGGGCGGGTGAAAAACTGTTTTTT	CASSQDQGAGEKLFF
TRBJ2-5	TRBD2	TRBV4-3	NA	TGCGCCAGCAGCCAGACCCTAGCGGGGGTACAAGAGACCCAGTACTTC	CASSQTLAGVQETQYF
TRBJ1-6	NA	TRBV2	NA	TGTGCCAGCAGCCCCTCGGGAGGGGACAATTCACCCCTCCACTTT	CASSPSGGDNSPLHF
TRBJ2-7	NA	TRBV2	NA	TGTGCCAGCAATTACGAGATAAAGAGCTACTTC	CASNYEIKSYF
TRBJ1-2	NA	TRBV6-6	NA	TGTGCCAGCAGTTACCCTACGACAGCGAATGATGGCTACACCTTC	CASSYPTTANDGYTF
TRBJ2-5	TRBD2	TRBV7-3	NA	TGTGCCAGCAGCTTACTGGGGCGGGGGGACCAAGAGACCCAGTACTTC	CASSLLGRGDQETQYF
TRBJ2-3	NA	TRBV7-3	NA	TGTGCCAGCAGCTCTAGCCTCGAGGATACGCAGTATTTT	CASSSSLEDTQYF
TRBJ2-1	TRBD1	TRBV27	NA	TGTGCCAGCTCCCTGGTAGGGGGCCGGGAGCAGTTCTTC	CASSLVGGREQFF
TRBJ1-2	NA	TRBV7-9	once	TGTGCCAGCAGCTTCGACAGGACTGGGGGTGGCTACACCTTC	CASSFDRTGGGYTF
TRBJ2-1	TRBD2	TRBV7-3	NA	TGTGCCAGCAGCTTAGGTAGCGGGGAAAACAATGAGCAGTTCTTC	CASSLGSGENNEQFF
TRBJ2-6	NA	TRBV20-1	NA	TGCAGTGCCAGTCAGGGGCCAGGGGCCAACGTCCTGACTTTC	CSASQGPGANVLTF
TRBJ2-2	NA	TRBV7-2	NA	TGTGCCAGCAGCTTAGCGTCCAGCGGAAACACCGGGGAGCTGTTTTTT	CASSLASSGNTGELFF
TRBJ2-5	NA	TRBV30	NA	TGTGCCTGGCACCCCCTAGACAGAAAAGAGACCCAGTACTTC	CAWHPLDRKETQYF
TRBJ2-7	TRBD2	TRBV4-3	NA	TGCGCCAGCAGCTCCGGACTAGCGGGGTCCTACGAGCAGTACTTC	CASSSGLAGSYEQYF
TRBJ1-6	NA	TRBV5-1	NA	TGCGCCAGCAGCTTGGAGGGGTATCTTAATTCACCCCTCCACTTT	CASSLEGYLNSPLHF
TRBJ1-3	NA	TRBV2	NA	TGTGCCAGCAGTGTTCGGGTCTCTGGAAACACCATATATTTT	CASSVRVSGNTIYF
TRBJ1-1	TRBD1	TRBV7-3	NA	TGTGCCAGCAGCTCATCACAGGGGGCAAGGACTGAAGCTTTCTTT	CASSSSQGARTEAFF
TRBJ1-5	TRBD1	TRBV3-1/TRBV3-2	NA	TGTGCCAGCAGCCAAGATCTCGGAGGGGGCGGGCAGCCCCAGCATTTT	CASSQDLGGGGQPQHF
TRBJ2-2	TRBD2	TRBV6-6	NA	TGTGCCAGCAGTCGCAGGACTAGCGGGGGGGACACCGGGGAGCTGTTTTTT	CASSRRTSGGDTGELFF
TRBJ2-7	TRBD2	TRBV2	NA	TGTGCCAGCAGTGAATGGGCTAGCGGGAGCTACGAGCAGTACTTC	CASSEWASGSYEQYF
TRBJ2-5	NA	TRBV5-5	once	TGTGCCAGCAGCTTGACCCAGGGCCTACGGGAGACCCAGTACTTC	CASSLTQGLRETQYF
TRBJ1-1	TRBD1	TRBV9	NA	TGTGCCAGCAGCGGTAGACAGGGGGGCACTGAAGCTTTCTTT	CASSGRQGGTEAFF
TRBJ1-1	NA	TRBV7-9	NA	TGTGCCAGCAGCTTAGACCTCGGCACTGAAGCTTTCTTT	CASSLDLGTEAFF
TRBJ1-3	TRBD1	TRBV24-1	NA	TGTGCCACCAGTGATTCCCTCGGGACAGGGGACGGAAACACCATATATTTT	CATSDSLGTGDGNTIYF
TRBJ2-2	TRBD1	TRBV9	NA	TGTGCCAGCAGCGTTTTCGAATTTCCGGGACAGACAAACACCGGGGAGCTGTTTTTT	CASSVFEFPGQTNTGELFF
TRBJ2-3	TRBD2	TRBV25-1	NA	TGTGCCAGCAGTGAAGCGGGGGGGCCCACAGATACGCAGTATTTT	CASSEAGGPTDTQYF
TRBJ1-1	NA	TRBV9	NA	TGTGCCAGCAGCACGGGTGGCAGTGAAGCTTTCTTT	CASSTGGSEAFF
TRBJ2-2	NA	TRBV9	NA	TGTGCCAGCAGCGTAGCTTCGAGGGGGACCGGGGAGCTGTTTTTT	CASSVASRGTGELFF
TRBJ2-4	NA	TRBV10-2	once	TGCGCCAGCAGCCCGGACAGAGGCATTCAGTACTTC	CASSPDRGIQYF
TRBJ1-1	NA	TRBV30	once	TGTGCCTGGAGTCGGAACACTGAAGCTTTCTTT	CAWSRNTEAFF